Presented here are 25 T cell receptor beta chains from one specimen sequenced in a study of T-cell memory formation after mild COVID-19. From the 5' RACE reads, TCRdb called clonotypes with MiXCR, one entry per CDR3 protein. This sample carries roughly 200,000 distinct CDR3 sequences, about a sixth of them seen once, and the ten largest clones take roughly 1.9%. Sequencing used PBMCs or a T cell subset sorted from them (not recorded which). The receptors shown here come from an adult woman who had mild COVID-19 (a few samples of this study predate the infection). Cell type and time point are not known.

This clonotype was found a few times. This chain links TRBV4-3 with TRBJ1-2, with D maybe TRBD1 (6 bases). From germline, CDR1 is LGHNA and CDR2 YSLEER. This CDR3 has 15 amino acids. Trimming left V 0 bases short and J 4 bases short, with 12 bases between. The CDR3 sequence: CASSQEAGVGYGYTF. Written as DNA, the CDR3 is TGCGCCAGCAGCCAAGAGGCAGGGGTGGGCTATGGCTACACCTTC.

This clonotype was picked up many times. This rearrangement joins TRBV6-5 to TRBJ2-5; 13 bases line up with TRBD2. Germline V gene data show CDR1 as MNHEY and CDR2 as SVGAGI. This CDR3 spans 16 amino acids. V lost 0 bases and J lost 5; bases outside the gene matches: 3. Here the CDR3 reads CASSYSMTSGGETQYF. The DNA for the CDR3 is TGTGCCAGCAGTTACTCGATGACTAGCGGGGGGGAGACCCAGTACTTC.

This clonotype was counted between two and nine times. The CDR3 loop is CASSYSGTGVGRNGELFF. Written as DNA, the CDR3 is TGTGCCAGCAGTTACTCCGGGACAGGGGTCGGGAGAAACGGGGAGCTGTTTTTT. The chain uses TRBV6-5 and TRBJ2-2, with 10 bases that match TRBD1. Germline lookup yields CDR1 MNHEY and CDR2 SVGAGI. The trim removed 0 bases at V and 7 bases at J, leaving 11 bases unmatched. This CDR3 region has 18 residues.

This sequence joins TRBV5-1 and TRBJ2-7; TRBD1 might be the D (5 bases). Deletions cut 3 bases from V and 6 bases from J, with 10 bases between. This CDR3 is built from 12 residues. Per germline, CDR1 SGHRS and CDR2 YFSETQ. The CDR3 protein is CASSSQGREQYF. The CDR3 bases are TGCGCCAGCAGCTCTCAGGGCCGCGAGCAGTACTTC.

The chain recombines TRBV7-2 with TRBJ2-3; D tentatively reads TRBD1 or TRBD2 (5 bases each). The length of the CDR3 is 16 residues. Trimming stripped 5 bases from V and 0 bases from J, with 15 bases between. Germline CDR1 is SGHTA and CDR2 is FQGNSA. The CDR3 region has the DNA TGTGCCAGCAGCATAAGCGGTGGGGGAAGCACAGATACGCAGTATTTT. It translates to CASSISGGGSTDTQYF. Using reference TRBV7-2 and TRBJ2-3 for the parts outside the CDR3, the full variable domain is GAGVSQSPSNKVTEKGKDVELRCDPISGHTALYWYRQSLGQGLEFLIYFQGNSAPDKSGLPSDRFSAERTGGSVSTLTIQRTQQEDSAVYLCASSISGGGSTDTQYFGPGTRLTVL.

This clonotype was observed a few times. The chain uses TRBV4-3 and TRBJ1-2; TRBD1 agrees at 8 bases. The CDR3 has 17 residues. J gave up 4 bases and V 0 bases, and 10 bases lay outside the gene matches. Germline V lookup: CDR1 LGHNA, CDR2 YSLEER. DNA for the CDR3: TGCGCCAGCAGCCAAGATCATTATGGGACAGGCATCTATGGCTACACCTTC. Translating it yields CASSQDHYGTGIYGYTF.

A remark on this clonotype: Its ends do not fully match the called genes, so a read error is possible. The gene calls are TRBV18 and TRBJ1-2, with 9 bases matching TRBD1. CDR3 length: 16 residues. In germline, CDR1 is KGHSH, CDR2 LQKENI. The CDR3 loop reads CASSPPGTGSGYGYTF. In DNA form, the CDR3 reads TGTGCCAGCTCTCCACCTGGGACAGGGAGTGGCTATGGCTACACCTTC.

The rearrangement joins TRBV18 to TRBJ2-1, with TRBD1 matching 8 bases. In germline, CDR1 is KGHSH, CDR2 LQKENI. The V segment lost 2 bases and the J segment 6 bases; nucleotides outside the gene matches: 12. The CDR3 is 17 amino acids. CDR3 sequence: CASSPTITGQGRNEQFF. For the CDR3, the DNA is TGTGCCAGCTCACCAACTATAACAGGACAGGGACGCAATGAGCAGTTCTTC.

This clonotype was detected ten times or more. This chain connects TRBV6-5 to TRBJ2-3, with D unclear. CDR1 and CDR2 (germline): MNHEY, SVGAGI. V lost 0 bases and J 2 bases, leaving 12 bases between the germline ends. The CDR3 is 16 residues long. CDR3 sequence (DNA): TGTGCCAGCAGTTACTCGAGAGGCTCTCTCACAGATACGCAGTATTTT. Protein product: CASSYSRGSLTDTQYF.

This clonotype was detected a few times. The chain combines TRBV7-2 with TRBJ2-7; D unclear. Germline V gives CDR1 SGHTA, CDR2 FQGNSA. V lost 1 base to trimming and J lost 2 bases, with 12 bases between them. The CDR3 totals 15 residues. CDR3 sequence (DNA): TGTGCCAGCAGCTTAGGCCCAGCGCAGGCCTACGAGCAGTACTTC. Its protein is CASSLGPAQAYEQYF.

This chain uses TRBV29-1 with TRBJ1-1; 9 nucleotides match TRBD1. Germline V gene sequence: CDR1 SQVTM, CDR2 ANQGSEA. The trim removed 7 bases at V and 5 bases at J, leaving 8 bases unmatched. The CDR3 contains 13 residues. The chain's CDR3 is CSGSQGAGTEAFF. In DNA form, the CDR3 reads TGCAGCGGCTCACAGGGGGCCGGAACTGAAGCTTTCTTT.

This clonotype was seen a handful of times. The chain is built from TRBV5-1 and TRBJ2-3, with D possibly matching TRBD2 (5 bases). V lost 1 base and J 4 bases, leaving 10 bases between the germline ends. The CDR3 consists of 14 residues. Germline V lookup: CDR1 SGHRS, CDR2 YFSETQ. The CDR3 DNA sequence: TGCGCCAGCAGCTTGAGGGCGGAGGCAGATACGCAGTATTTT. This sequence encodes CASSLRAEADTQYF.

This clonotype was seen a handful of times. This chain joins TRBV20-1 and TRBJ2-1; D perhaps matches TRBD2 (6 bases). V lost 3 bases to trimming and J lost 6 bases, with 12 bases between them. Looked up from germline, CDR1 is DFQATT and CDR2 is SNEGSKA (reference sequence). The CDR3 is 13 residues long. DNA for the CDR3: TGCAGTGCTAGCTCCAGCGGGCCCAATGAGCAGTTCTTC. Its protein product is CSASSSGPNEQFF.

Only a few counts were recorded for this clonotype. The gene calls are TRBV4-3 and TRBJ1-6, with D hard to call. The CDR3 runs to 13 residues. V was pared by 0 bases and J by 7 bases, with 4 bases between. Germline CDR1 is LGHNA and CDR2 is YSLEER. In DNA form, the CDR3 reads TGCGCCAGCAGCCAAGAAGGGAATTCACCCCTCCACTTT. The encoded protein is CASSQEGNSPLHF.

CDR3 DNA: TGCGCCAGCAGCCAAGGGGGCCTGGCTTCACCCCTCCACTTT. Translating it yields CASSQGGLASPLHF. This chain joins TRBV4-1 and TRBJ1-6; TRBD1 might be the D (5 bases). V lost 1 base, J lost 9 bases, and 10 bases lay in between. CDR3 length equals 14 residues. The germline V gene encodes CDR1 MGHRA and CDR2 YSYEKL.

The chain has TRBV29-1 and TRBJ1-2, with 7 bases that match TRBD1. The J segment lost 6 bases and the V segment lost 4 bases, leaving 5 bases of the junction unmatched. The CDR3 has 12 amino acids. Germline CDR1 and CDR2: SQVTM and ANQGSEA. CDR3 amino acids: CSVAGQSDGYTF. The CDR3 coding sequence is TGCAGCGTTGCGGGACAGAGCGATGGCTACACCTTC. Looking up the rest from reference TRBV29-1 and TRBJ1-2 gives the full variable domain: SAVISQKPSRDICQRGTSLTIQCQVDSQVTMMFWYRQQPGQSLTLIATANQGSEATYESGFVIDKFPISRPNLTFSTLTVSNMSPEDSSIYLCSVAGQSDGYTFGSGTRLTVV.

This clonotype was counted a few times. The chain employs TRBV27 and TRBJ2-7; a weak D match, TRBD1 (5 bases). Germline CDR1 reads MNHEY; CDR2 reads SMNVEV (reference sequence). The CDR3 is made up of 14 amino acids. V lost 6 bases, J lost 4 bases, and 16 bases lay in between. Here the CDR3 reads CASSLSQGRYEQYF. CDR3 coding DNA: TGTGCCAGCAGCCTCAGCCAGGGAAGGTACGAGCAGTACTTC.

The genes are TRBV7-2 and TRBJ2-1, with TRBD2 matching over 12 bases. This CDR3 contains 15 residues. Germline CDR1 SGHTA, CDR2 FQGNSA. Trimming took 4 bases from V and 5 from J; bases not matched to a gene: 3. Here the CDR3 reads CASSSSGRANNEQFF. CDR3 coding DNA: TGTGCCAGCAGCTCTAGCGGGAGGGCCAACAATGAGCAGTTCTTC.

The V call is TRBV10-3, the J call TRBJ2-7; 8 bases fit TRBD1. The CDR3 sequence is 17 residues long. CDR1 ENHRY and CDR2 SYGVKD come from the germline V gene. V lost 10 bases to trimming and J lost 6 bases; unmatched junction nucleotides: 23. The CDR3 nucleotides are TGTGCCACCCGGTCGCCGATTGACAGGGGTCCCTTCTCCGAGCAGTACTTC. Encoded protein: CATRSPIDRGPFSEQYF.

A few counts support this clonotype. The rearrangement links TRBV9 to TRBJ2-2, with 7 bases fitting TRBD1. CDR1 SGDLS and CDR2 YYNGEE come from the germline V gene. The length of the CDR3 is 15 residues. The trim removed 4 bases at V and 5 bases at J, leaving 8 bases unmatched. The CDR3 DNA reads as TGTGCCAGCAGCTCCAAGGGGGCGCAAACCGGGGAGCTGTTTTTT. This sequence encodes CASSSKGAQTGELFF.

V usage is TRBV27 and J usage is TRBJ2-3; the D gene is possibly TRBD1 (6 bases). The CDR3 loop spans 15 amino acids. V was clipped by 2 bases and J by 1 base, with 10 bases between them. Per the germline V gene, CDR1 is MNHEY and CDR2 is SMNVEV (reference sequence). As DNA, the CDR3 is TGTGCCAGCAGTTTACAACCAGGGGGCACAGATACGCAGTATTTT. Translated: CASSLQPGGTDTQYF.

This clonotype occurred many times. This chain links TRBV2 with TRBJ2-1, with TRBD2 identical over 11 bases. The CDR3 extends over 18 amino acids. In germline, CDR1 is SNHLY, CDR2 FYNNEI. J lost 2 bases, V lost 4 bases, and 10 bases had no gene match. CDR3 nucleotide sequence: TGTGCCAGCAGTGTCCTTAGCGGGAGGGCCGAACCCTACAATGAGCAGTTCTTC. This sequence encodes CASSVLSGRAEPYNEQFF.

This rearrangement joins TRBV15 to TRBJ2-1; TRBD2 agrees at 7 bases. The CDR3 is made up of 14 amino acids. Trimming removed 8 bases from V and 5 bases from J; junction bases left unmatched: 9. Germline assignment: CDR1 LNHNV and CDR2 YYDKDF (reference sequence). Here the CDR3 DNA reads TGTGCCACCGCGTCGGTGGGGGGGAACAATGAGCAGTTCTTC. This gives the protein CATASVGGNNEQFF.

The sample holds many counts of this clonotype. The chain recombines TRBV5-1 with TRBJ2-7; 7 bases align to TRBD1. This CDR3 is built from 14 residues. Unmatched junction bases numbered 2, after V lost 1 base and J lost 1 base. Germline CDR1 SGHRS, CDR2 YFSETQ. CDR3 DNA: TGCGCCAGCAGCTTGTCGACAGGGTCCTACGAGCAGTACTTC. Translating it yields CASSLSTGSYEQYF.

A few counts support this clonotype. CDR3 bases: TGTGCCACCAGTGAAGCCGGGACAGGGGGCTACACTGAAGCTTTCTTT. Protein product: CATSEAGTGGYTEAFF. The gene calls are TRBV24-1 and TRBJ1-1; 12 bases are shared with TRBD1. This CDR3 comprises 16 residues. From germline, CDR1 is KGHDR and CDR2 SFDVKD. V was pared by 4 bases and J by 3 bases, with 5 bases of the junction left unmatched.